There are a few counts of the clone carrying this T cell receptor beta chain. Its antigen remains unidentified. The donors, all healthy, were Caucasians living in Russia, aged roughly 6 to 100. This entry belongs to a study of blood T cells in healthy people across ages. The study's findings and limits: Unknown CMV status may confound age-related changes in expanded clones.

The CDR3 spans 19 residues. V lost 0 bases to trimming and J lost 1 base, with 19 bases between them. CDR1 is LNHNV, CDR2 YYDKDF, per germline (reference sequence). A second PCR of 7 to 11 cycles used a sample-barcoded 5' primer and a J-beta primer mix. TCRdb re-called the 5' RACE reads with MiXCR, one entry per CDR3 protein. The table includes about 290,000 distinct CDR3 sequences, 27% detected once. The chain carries TRBV15 and TRBJ2-1; TRBD2 might be the D (5 bases). The sequence came from a woman in her seventies in good health. Sequenced sample: blood. This chain's CDR3 is CATSRDKRRSPGSYNEQFF. The DNA for the CDR3 is TGTGCCACCAGCAGAGATAAGAGGAGGTCCCCCGGGTCCTACAATGAGCAGTTCTTC.